These 31 T cell receptor beta chains were all obtained from the same sample, sequenced in a study of CD8 T cells in ankylosing spondylitis. TCRdb analysed the 5' RACE reads with MiXCR anew, one entry per CDR3 protein. In the table there are about 270,000 distinct CDR3 sequences, roughly 32% of which are singletons. Sequencing was carried out using blood, either unsorted or a sorted T cell fraction (not recorded which). These receptors were obtained from a male donor with ankylosing spondylitis or in good health (not recorded which).

The chain is built from TRBV10-3 and TRBJ2-2, with no clear D. CDR3 length: 14 amino acids. CDR1 and CDR2 (germline): ENHRY, SYGVKD. V was shortened by 0 bases and J by 7 bases, with 9 bases between the two germline ends. CDR3 residues: CAISESGYGGELFF. CDR3 DNA: TGTGCCATCAGTGAGTCGGGTTACGGCGGGGAGCTGTTTTTT.

This clonotype has more than one count but fewer than ten. This chain joins TRBV5-1 and TRBJ2-7; maybe TRBD1 (7 bases). This CDR3 region has 11 residues. Trimming pared 5 bases from V and 6 bases from J, leaving 9 bases between. The V gene's germline CDR1 is SGHRS and CDR2 YFSETQ. The CDR3 sequence: CASRRDSEQYF. The DNA of the CDR3 is TGCGCCAGCAGGCGGGACAGCGAGCAGTACTTC.

V usage is TRBV4-1 and J usage is TRBJ2-1; 7 bases are shared with TRBD1. Trimming at V came to 6 bases and at J to 9 bases, leaving 11 bases not matched to a gene. Germline lookup yields CDR1 MGHRA and CDR2 YSYEKL. The CDR3 is 14 residues long. The CDR3 coding sequence is TGCGCCAGCAGTCCACCCGGGACAGTGGGTGAGCAGTTCTTC. This gives the protein CASSPPGTVGEQFF.

This clonotype was observed a few times. CDR3 residues: CSFTSGVLYEQYF. Written as DNA, the CDR3 is TGCAGCTTTACTAGCGGGGTCTTATACGAGCAGTACTTC. The chain is built from TRBV20-1 and TRBJ2-7; 10 bases match TRBD2. The CDR3 sequence is 13 residues long. CDR1 and CDR2 from the germline V gene are DFQATT and SNEGSKA (reference sequence).

V gene TRBV13 combines with J gene TRBJ2-4, with 12 bases that match TRBD2. CDR3 length: 22 residues. V gave up 4 bases and J gave up 3 bases; unmatched junction bases: 22. Germline CDR1 PRHDT, CDR2 FYEKMQ (reference sequence). CDR3 nucleotides: TGTGCCAGCAGCTCCATAGGAGGGACTAGCGGGCCGGGTGGTCTGGACAAAAACATTCAGTACTTC. It translates to CASSSIGGTSGPGGLDKNIQYF.

This clonotype was counted a single time. V is TRBV10-2 and J is TRBJ2-3; TRBD2 matches at 13 bases. Germline lookup yields CDR1 WSHSY and CDR2 SAAADI. J gave up 0 bases and V 8 bases, and 11 bases lay outside the gene matches. The CDR3 loop spans 18 amino acids. The CDR3 loop is CASGGGETSGGSTDTQYF. CDR3 bases: TGCGCCAGCGGGGGGGGTGAGACTAGCGGGGGGAGCACAGATACGCAGTATTTT.

V and J are TRBV7-7 and TRBJ2-1; D gene unclear. V was clipped by 5 bases and J by 12 bases, with 20 bases between them. The germline V gene has CDR1 SSHAT and CDR2 FNYEAQ (reference sequence). This CDR3 contains 14 residues. The CDR3 loop is CASSPGGSYFGQFF. The CDR3 DNA sequence: TGTGCCAGCAGCCCTGGCGGATCTTACTTTGGGCAGTTCTTC.

This sequence joins TRBV20-1 and TRBJ2-5; TRBD1 matches 8 bases. The germline CDR1 and CDR2 sequences are DFQATT and SNEGSKA (reference sequence). The CDR3 is made up of 15 amino acids. The CDR3 is CIAPGPGGYQETQYF. The CDR3 bases are TGCATAGCGCCGGGGCCAGGGGGCTACCAAGAGACCCAGTACTTC.

The rearrangement joins TRBV5-1 to TRBJ2-3; TRBD2 matches 10 bases. The CDR3 is 16 amino acids. CDR1 is SGHRS and CDR2 is YFSETQ in the germline V gene. V lost 3 bases and J lost 7; bases outside the gene matches: 11. The CDR3 nucleotides read TGCGCCAGCAGCTCGGGACTAGCGAGGACGTCGCATACGCAGTATTTT. Protein product: CASSSGLARTSHTQYF.

The rearrangement links TRBV5-1 to TRBJ2-3, with 10 bases aligning to TRBD1. CDR3 length equals 16 residues. Germline lookup yields CDR1 SGHRS and CDR2 YFSETQ. V lost 5 bases and J lost 2; bases outside the gene matches: 8. In DNA form, the CDR3 reads TGCGCCAGCAGAAACCCCGGGACAGGGGACACAGATACGCAGTATTTT. Translation: CASRNPGTGDTDTQYF.

The chain uses TRBV6-5 and TRBJ2-7; D is undetermined. The germline V gene encodes CDR1 MNHEY and CDR2 SVGAGI. Deletions cut 4 bases from V and 0 bases from J, with 16 bases between. CDR3 size: 16 residues. This CDR3 is CASSSQDLTLSYEQYF. The DNA of the CDR3 is TGTGCCAGCAGTTCCCAGGATCTGACGCTCTCCTACGAGCAGTACTTC.

V usage is TRBV27 and J usage is TRBJ2-3; TRBD2 matches 7 bases. This CDR3 has 14 residues. V lost 5 bases, J lost 1 base, and 3 bases stayed unmatched. CDR1 is MNHEY, CDR2 SMNVEV, per germline (reference sequence). The DNA for the CDR3 is TGTGCCAGCAGTCTGCTAGCGGGCACAGATACGCAGTATTTT. The encoded protein is CASSLLAGTDTQYF.

V usage is TRBV4-2 and J usage is TRBJ2-5, with D hard to call. The CDR3 contains 16 residues. Germline V gene data show CDR1 as LGHNA and CDR2 as YNFKEQ. V dropped 3 bases and J dropped 5 bases, with 19 bases sitting between them. The CDR3 reads CASSQRTGGEPETQYF. The CDR3 coding sequence is TGTGCCAGCAGCCAGCGGACCGGCGGTGAACCCGAGACCCAGTACTTC.

This clonotype was seen a handful of times. The V gene is TRBV20-1, the J gene TRBJ2-2; TRBD2 matches at 8 bases. Per germline, CDR1 DFQATT and CDR2 SNEGSKA (reference sequence). The length of the CDR3 is 14 residues. Trimming cost V 4 bases and J 7 bases; bases outside gene matches: 8. CDR3 residues: CSATTGLVGGELFF. CDR3 nucleotides: TGCAGTGCTACTACGGGACTAGTAGGCGGGGAGCTGTTTTTT.

The rearrangement links TRBV29-1 to TRBJ2-5, with 9 bases lining up with TRBD2. Trimming took 6 bases from V and 7 from J; bases not matched to a gene: 6. Germline V gives CDR1 SQVTM, CDR2 ANQGSEA. The CDR3 runs 12 residues. CDR3 sequence: CSVDSGGTTQYF. Here the CDR3 DNA reads TGCAGCGTGGACAGCGGGGGGACGACCCAGTACTTC.

The chain is built from TRBV12-3 or TRBV12-4 and TRBJ2-3, with D perhaps TRBD2 (5 bases). The V gene lost 2 bases and the J gene lost 0 bases, with 15 bases spanning the gap. CDR3 size: 17 residues. The CDR3 sequence is CASSLSGQRGSTDTQYF. CDR3 DNA sequence: TGTGCCAGCAGTTTATCGGGTCAGAGAGGGAGCACAGATACGCAGTATTTT.

This clonotype was counted ten times or more. The chain joins TRBV20-1 to TRBJ1-2; D remains unclear. Looked up from germline, CDR1 is DFQATT and CDR2 is SNEGSKA (reference sequence). The CDR3 is 12 amino acids. The ends were cut back, 5 bases at V and 4 bases at J, with 11 bases in the middle. CDR3 nucleotide sequence: TGCAGTGCTTATAGAGTGGTCTATGGCTACACCTTC. Protein sequence: CSAYRVVYGYTF.

The chain couples TRBV12-3 or TRBV12-4 to TRBJ2-7; D perhaps matches TRBD1 (6 bases). This CDR3 contains 13 residues. V was clipped by 5 bases and J by 6 bases, with 14 bases between them. The chain's CDR3 is CASSPTGNGEQYF. As DNA, the CDR3 is TGTGCCAGCAGTCCTACAGGGAACGGCGAGCAGTACTTC.

In this sample, this clonotype turned up a few times. The chain is built from TRBV10-3 and TRBJ1-6; D perhaps matches TRBD1 (5 bases). The V end was cut by 7 bases, the J end by 14 bases, with 15 bases between. Germline assignment: CDR1 ENHRY and CDR2 SYGVKD. The CDR3 length is 12 residues. The CDR3 coding sequence is TGTGCCATCAAAGGGGCTCACGGTACCCTCCACTTT. It codes for CAIKGAHGTLHF.

This clonotype showed up just a few times. J is TRBJ2-1 and V is TRBV20-1; 8 positions match TRBD2. With 0 bases clipped from V and 1 base from J, the junction kept 8 bases outside the gene matches. CDR1 and CDR2 (germline): DFQATT, SNEGSKA (reference sequence). This CDR3 is 17 amino acids long. The CDR3 DNA follows: TGCAGTGCTAGAGATGAGCGGGGGAGTATATCCTACAATGAGCAGTTCTTC. Its translation: CSARDERGSISYNEQFF.

CDR3 in DNA: TGCAGTGCCCGACACAAGACTAATGAAAAACTGTTTTTT. This encodes CSARHKTNEKLFF. This rearrangement joins TRBV20-1 to TRBJ1-4; no definite D call. Looked up from germline, CDR1 is DFQATT and CDR2 is SNEGSKA (reference sequence). Trimming took off 6 bases at V and 2 bases at J, with 10 bases between the two ends. This CDR3 contains 13 residues.

The chain employs TRBV12-3 or TRBV12-4 and TRBJ2-3, with no clear D. V gave up 6 bases and J gave up 4 bases, with 11 bases separating them. The CDR3 consists of 13 residues. In DNA form, the CDR3 reads TGTGCCAGCAGCATACTGACCGCAGATACGCAGTATTTT. This encodes CASSILTADTQYF.

This clonotype was recorded many times. V gene TRBV29-1 combines with J gene TRBJ1-1; D is perhaps TRBD1 (6 bases). Trimming removed 3 bases at V and 7 bases at J, with 15 bases between. The CDR3 runs 13 residues. Germline CDR1 is SQVTM and CDR2 is ANQGSEA. CDR3 coding DNA: TGCAGCGTTGAGGAACCCCACAGGGATGAAGCTTTCTTT. Translation gives CSVEEPHRDEAFF.

V gene TRBV6-5 combines with J gene TRBJ1-3; D ambiguous. V lost 0 bases and J 3 bases, leaving 15 bases between the germline ends. Looked up from germline, CDR1 is MNHEY and CDR2 is SVGAGI. The length of the CDR3 is 17 residues. CDR3 region: CASSYSNRPAYGNTIYF. CDR3 bases: TGTGCCAGCAGTTACTCGAATAGACCAGCTTATGGAAACACCATATATTTT.

The chain joins TRBV20-1 to TRBJ2-7, with 7 bases fitting TRBD1. V dropped 0 bases and J dropped 2; count of bases not matched to a gene: 4. The V gene's germline CDR1 is DFQATT and CDR2 SNEGSKA (reference sequence). CDR3 length: 14 amino acids. In DNA, the CDR3 is TGCAGTGCTAGAGAAGACAGGGCGACCTACGAGCAGTACTTC. Residues: CSAREDRATYEQYF.

This clonotype was recorded at least ten times. V is TRBV29-1 and J is TRBJ2-7; D uncertain. The germline V gene encodes CDR1 SQVTM and CDR2 ANQGSEA. Trimming stripped 1 base from V and 1 base from J, with 5 bases between. The CDR3 extends over 12 amino acids. Here the CDR3 reads CSVEVRSYEQYF. The DNA of the CDR3 is TGCAGCGTTGAAGTCAGATCCTACGAGCAGTACTTC.

CDR3 in DNA: TGTGCCAGCAGTTTCTCCCAGGGCACTGAAGCTTTCTTT. Translating it yields CASSFSQGTEAFF. The chain links TRBV12-3 or TRBV12-4 to TRBJ1-1, with a possible D match to TRBD1 (5 bases). V shed 3 bases and J shed 4 bases, with 9 bases lying between them. This CDR3 spans 13 amino acids.

The chain links TRBV12-3 or TRBV12-4 to TRBJ2-5, with a possible D match to TRBD1 (6 bases). CDR3 size: 14 residues. V lost 5 bases, J lost 1 base, and 11 bases lay in between. This CDR3 is CASSVRDTQETQYF. The CDR3 DNA is TGTGCCAGCAGTGTCCGGGACACCCAAGAGACCCAGTACTTC.

This clonotype was counted a few times. The DNA of the CDR3 is TGTGCCAGCAGTTTCGGCGGGGGGGCCGGGGAGACCCAGTACTTC. It translates to CASSFGGGAGETQYF. The J gene is TRBJ2-5, the V gene TRBV27; 9 bases align to TRBD2. J was trimmed by 5 bases and V by 3 bases; bases with no gene match: 7. This CDR3 comprises 15 residues. Germline loops: CDR1 MNHEY, CDR2 SMNVEV (reference sequence).

The sample holds a few counts of this clonotype. This chain uses TRBV4-2 with TRBJ2-5; the D is unclear. Germline CDR1 and CDR2: LGHNA and YNFKEQ. This CDR3 is 12 amino acids long. V dropped 4 bases and J dropped 2 bases, with 5 bases sitting between them. The CDR3 sequence: CASSRDQETQYF. In nucleotides, the CDR3 is TGTGCCAGCAGCCGGGATCAAGAGACCCAGTACTTC.

This clonotype was seen a handful of times. The gene calls are TRBV4-2 and TRBJ1-1; 8 bases map to TRBD1. J gave up 5 bases and V 2 bases, and 10 bases lay outside the gene matches. CDR1 and CDR2 from the germline V gene are LGHNA and YNFKEQ. The CDR3 totals 16 residues. The CDR3 bases are TGTGCCAGCAGCCAACTCGGGACAGGACAAAAGACTGAAGCTTTCTTT. Translating it yields CASSQLGTGQKTEAFF.